Below are 21 T cell receptor beta chains sequenced from a single sample in a study of CD8 T cells in ankylosing spondylitis. TCRdb analysed the 5' RACE reads with MiXCR anew, one entry per CDR3 protein. The sample lists 150,000 to 200,000 distinct CDR3 sequences; 10% to 15% were seen once. The material sequenced was blood, either unsorted or a sorted T cell fraction (not recorded which). Every receptor here comes from a female donor with ankylosing spondylitis or in good health (not recorded which).

This clonotype was picked up many times. The chain uses TRBV9 and TRBJ1-2; 7 bases line up with TRBD1. The CDR3 length is 17 residues. Per germline, CDR1 SGDLS and CDR2 YYNGEE. Unmatched junction bases numbered 10, after V lost 0 bases and J lost 2 bases. CDR3 bases: TGTGCCAGCAGCGTAGCCTCGATCACAGGGGCAAACTATGGCTACACCTTC. Translation gives CASSVASITGANYGYTF.

This clonotype was counted ten times or more. This chain links TRBV4-1 with TRBJ2-7, with D hard to call. This CDR3 spans 16 amino acids. Germline values: CDR1 MGHRA, CDR2 YSYEKL. Trimming removed 0 bases from V and 3 bases from J, with 15 bases in between. CDR3 nucleotide sequence: TGCGCCAGCAGCCAAGAGGTGGGGTCGCGCGGCTACGAGCAGTACTTC. This encodes CASSQEVGSRGYEQYF.

A word on this clonotype: This sequence may be a read error, since a much larger clone differs from it by one base. This chain uses TRBV25-1 with TRBJ2-7, with 8 bases aligning to TRBD1. Germline values: CDR1 MGHDK, CDR2 SYGVNS. The CDR3 extends over 15 amino acids. DNA of the CDR3: TGTGCCAGCAGCACCAGACAGGGGCTAACCTACGAGCAGTGCTTC. Translated: CASSTRQGLTYEQCF.

This clonotype was seen at least ten times. The chain carries TRBV7-2 and TRBJ2-1; 9 nucleotides agree with TRBD2. With V trimmed by 0 bases and J by 9 bases, 6 bases remained unmatched. CDR1 is SGHTA and CDR2 is FQGNSA in the germline V gene. The CDR3 extends over 15 amino acids. This CDR3 is CASSLALAGLGEQFF. The CDR3 nucleotides are TGTGCCAGCAGCTTAGCGCTAGCGGGATTAGGTGAGCAGTTCTTC.

This clonotype was seen many times. The chain combines TRBV11-2 with TRBJ2-3; 12 positions agree with TRBD2. Germline V gives CDR1 SGHAT, CDR2 FQNNGV. V dropped 6 bases and J dropped 0; count of bases not matched to a gene: 4. The CDR3 extends over 16 amino acids. CDR3 in amino acids: CASRLLAGGSTDTQYF. The CDR3 nucleotides read TGTGCCAGCAGGTTACTAGCGGGAGGCAGCACAGATACGCAGTATTTT.

The table lists this clonotype with a few counts. V gene TRBV7-2 combines with J gene TRBJ1-1, with unresolved D. Trimming took off 1 base at V and 3 bases at J, with 9 bases between the two ends. This CDR3 has 14 residues. Germline values: CDR1 SGHTA, CDR2 FQGNSA. Here the CDR3 reads CASSLDGSDTEAFF. The CDR3 bases are TGTGCCAGCAGCTTAGACGGTTCGGACACTGAAGCTTTCTTT.

The V gene is TRBV29-1, the J gene TRBJ2-7; unclear D gene. Germline CDR1 and CDR2: SQVTM and ANQGSEA. V lost 4 bases and J 6 bases, leaving 10 bases between the germline ends. The CDR3 is 11 residues long. The CDR3 sequence is CSVVRSAEQYF. CDR3 coding DNA: TGCAGCGTTGTCCGCTCAGCCGAGCAGTACTTC.

The rearrangement joins TRBV2 to TRBJ2-7, with 8 nucleotides matching TRBD1. V was clipped by 8 bases and J by 2 bases; unmatched bases: 5. This CDR3 has 13 residues. Germline assignment: CDR1 SNHLY and CDR2 FYNNEI. The CDR3: CASLRGQAYEQYF. CDR3 nucleotide sequence: TGTGCCAGCCTGAGGGGACAGGCCTACGAGCAGTACTTC.

CDR3 bases: TGCAGCGTCGCTCCGACTAGCGGGAGTCCTTTAACCTACAATGAGCAGTTCTTC. This encodes CSVAPTSGSPLTYNEQFF. This chain links TRBV29-1 with TRBJ2-1; 12 bases agree with TRBD2. This CDR3 is built from 18 residues. V shed 6 bases and J 2 bases; nucleotides not matched to a gene: 14. From germline, CDR1 is SQVTM and CDR2 ANQGSEA.

This clonotype was recorded many times. The chain links TRBV11-2 to TRBJ2-7; 8 nucleotides align to TRBD2. J lost 4 bases, V lost 0 bases, and 8 bases had no gene match. Germline values: CDR1 SGHAT, CDR2 FQNNGV. This CDR3 comprises 16 residues. In DNA, the CDR3 is TGTGCCAGCAGCTTAGACTTCGGACTAGCAAGATACGAGCAGTACTTC. This encodes CASSLDFGLARYEQYF.

This clonotype occurred many times. This chain joins TRBV7-3 and TRBJ2-1, with 10 bases matching TRBD2. J was trimmed by 8 bases and V by 10 bases; bases with no gene match: 14. The germline V gene encodes CDR1 SGHTA and CDR2 FQGTGA. This CDR3 has 15 residues. This chain's CDR3 is CATEPLAGVMDEQFF. The CDR3 DNA sequence: TGTGCCACCGAACCGCTAGCGGGAGTGATGGATGAGCAGTTCTTC.

This clonotype appeared a few times. J is TRBJ1-1 and V is TRBV30, with D tentatively TRBD1 (5 bases). Germline-derived CDR1 and CDR2 are GTSNPN and SVGIG (reference sequence). The CDR3 has 13 amino acids. V lost 7 bases and J lost 3, with 15 bases in between. CDR3 sequence reads: CAFLDSRDTEAFF. The CDR3 nucleotides are TGTGCCTTCCTAGACAGCAGGGACACTGAAGCTTTCTTT.

This clonotype was observed many times. CDR3 sequence (DNA): TGCGCCAGCCGCGGACTAGAGTACAATGAGCAGTTCTTC. This encodes CASRGLEYNEQFF. The chain combines TRBV4-3 with TRBJ2-1, with 7 bases identical to TRBD2. Per the germline V gene, CDR1 is LGHNA and CDR2 is YSLEER. This CDR3 region has 13 residues. J lost 4 bases, V lost 8 bases, and 5 bases had no gene match.

The genes are TRBV5-1 and TRBJ2-1; D is ambiguous. This CDR3 is 14 amino acids long. Germline CDR1 and CDR2: SGHRS and YFSETQ. V gave up 4 bases and J gave up 9 bases, with 17 bases separating them. CDR3 loop: CASSVGNDYREQFF. As DNA, the CDR3 is TGCGCCAGCAGCGTTGGGAACGATTACCGTGAGCAGTTCTTC.

A single count supports this clonotype. The germline gene is not matched at one end of the junction; a read error may be the cause. V gene TRBV6-1 combines with J gene TRBJ2-5; perhaps TRBD2 as D (6 bases). Germline assignment: CDR1 MNHNS and CDR2 SASEGT. The CDR3 consists of 14 residues. In DNA form, the CDR3 reads TGTGCCGGCAGTCTAACGGGGGATTCGGAGACCCAGTACTTC. It is translated as CAGSLTGDSETQYF.

This clonotype has at least ten counts. The chain employs TRBV15 and TRBJ2-7, with D tentatively TRBD2 (5 bases). Germline CDR1 is LNHNV and CDR2 is YYDKDF (reference sequence). Trimming took off 1 base at V and 3 bases at J, with 10 bases between the two ends. The CDR3 consists of 14 residues. DNA of the CDR3: TGTGCCACCAGCAGAGTAGCGCTCGGCTACGAGCAGTACTTC. The encoded protein is CATSRVALGYEQYF.

The chain has TRBV12-3 or TRBV12-4 and TRBJ2-5; possible D gene TRBD2, 6 bases. This CDR3 is 14 amino acids long. V shed 6 bases and J shed 5 bases, with 16 bases lying between them. CDR3 region: CASRPFPGAETQYF. In DNA, the CDR3 is TGTGCCAGCAGGCCTTTTCCGGGAGCGGAGACCCAGTACTTC.

There are a few counts of this clonotype. This chain joins TRBV7-2 and TRBJ1-2; 7 bases agree with TRBD1. The CDR3 sequence is 15 residues long. With 5 bases clipped from V and 5 bases from J, the junction kept 11 bases outside the gene matches. Germline values: CDR1 SGHTA, CDR2 FQGNSA. This CDR3 is CASSMRQGEGYGYTF. The DNA for the CDR3 is TGTGCCAGCAGCATGCGACAGGGTGAGGGATATGGCTACACCTTC.

This chain joins TRBV7-9 and TRBJ1-1; TRBD1 matches 7 bases. CDR1 and CDR2 (germline): SEHNR, FQNEAQ (reference sequence). CDR3 length: 14 amino acids. The J segment lost 4 bases and the V segment lost 5 bases, leaving 7 bases of the junction unmatched. CDR3 sequence: CASSIGQASTEAFF. The CDR3 DNA reads as TGTGCCAGCAGCATCGGACAGGCGAGCACTGAAGCTTTCTTT.

This clonotype appeared a few times. The chain is built from TRBV12-3 or TRBV12-4 and TRBJ1-6; no clear D gene. CDR3 size: 12 residues. V was clipped by 6 bases and J by 10 bases, with 10 bases between them. CDR3 coding DNA: TGTGCCAGCAGCAATGCGTACTCACCCCTCCACTTT. This sequence encodes CASSNAYSPLHF.

In this sample, this clonotype turned up many times. The chain joins TRBV9 to TRBJ2-2; perhaps TRBD2 as D (6 bases). Germline-derived CDR1 and CDR2 are SGDLS and YYNGEE. The CDR3 extends over 16 amino acids. The germline V and J ends were trimmed by 0 bases and 3 bases, with 12 bases remaining between them. In DNA form, the CDR3 reads TGTGCCAGCAGCGTAGGGGCGGGAAGTTACACCGGGGAGCTGTTTTTT. It yields the protein CASSVGAGSYTGELFF. Based on the CDR3 plus reference TRBV9 and TRBJ2-2, the full variable domain is DSGVTQTPKHLITATGQRVTLRCSPRSGDLSVYWYQQSLDQGLQFLIQYYNGEERAKGNILERFSAQQFPDLHSELNLSSLELGDSALYFCASSVGAGSYTGELFFGEGSRLTVL.